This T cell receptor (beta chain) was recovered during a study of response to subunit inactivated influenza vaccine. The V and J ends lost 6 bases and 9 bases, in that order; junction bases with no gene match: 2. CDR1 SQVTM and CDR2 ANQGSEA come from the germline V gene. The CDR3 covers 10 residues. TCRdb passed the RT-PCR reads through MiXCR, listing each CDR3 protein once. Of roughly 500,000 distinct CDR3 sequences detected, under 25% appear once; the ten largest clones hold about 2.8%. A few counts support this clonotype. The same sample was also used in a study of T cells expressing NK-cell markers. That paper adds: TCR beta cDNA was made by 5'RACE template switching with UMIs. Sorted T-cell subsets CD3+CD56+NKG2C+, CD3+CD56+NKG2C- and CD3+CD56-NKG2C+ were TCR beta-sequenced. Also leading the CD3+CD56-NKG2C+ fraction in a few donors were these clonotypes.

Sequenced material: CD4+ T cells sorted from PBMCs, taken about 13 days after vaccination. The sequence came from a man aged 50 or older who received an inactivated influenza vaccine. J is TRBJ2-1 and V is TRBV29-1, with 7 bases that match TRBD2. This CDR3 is CSVGGGEQFF. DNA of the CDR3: TGCAGCGTGGGGGGGGGTGAGCAGTTCTTC.